This TCR beta chain was profiled in a study of shared clonotypes between healthy human individuals. Profiling relied on immunoSEQ multiplex PCR, and the TCRdb table lists in-frame clones only, not all of them. Of hundreds of thousands of clones in the sample, about 96% were seen once. Naive CD8 populations comprised CD45RO-negative cells positively selected for CCR7, excluding terminally differentiated effector memory CD45RA+ cells. This CDR3 is 14 amino acids long. Germline V gene lookup returns CDR1 MNHEY and CDR2 SVGAGI. Trimming left V 7 bases short and J 2 bases short, with 11 bases between. The J gene is TRBJ2-2, the V gene TRBV6-5; D ambiguous. The sample taken for sequencing was naive CD8+ T cells sorted from blood. The source of this sequence is a man aged 25-45 years in good health. The CDR3 reads CASNREFNTGELFF. CDR3 DNA: TGTGCCAGCAACCGCGAGTTCAACACCGGGGAGCTGTTTTTT.